This record looks at one T cell receptor (beta chain) sequence and its context. These data come from a study of T cell responses to AZD1222 COVID-19 vaccine. With 2 bases removed from V and 7 bases from J, the gap between germline ends came to 15 bases. This CDR3 has 14 residues. Germline V lookup: CDR1 SGHRS, CDR2 YFSETQ. TCRdb's table, derived via immunoSEQ multiplex PCR, lists solely in-frame clones and lacks some. In the table there are roughly 140,000 clones, 70% to 90% of which are singletons. Sequencing was performed on peripheral blood, taken on day 0 of MenACWY control vaccination. This clonotype was sampled from an adult in good health. This chain links TRBV5-1 with TRBJ1-1; maybe TRBD1 (5 bases). This CDR3 is CASSFVVRGNEAFF. CDR3 bases: TGCGCCAGCAGCTTTGTTGTCCGGGGGAATGAAGCTTTCTTT.